These 29 T cell receptor beta chains came from one sample sequenced in a study of PD-L1 blockade in urothelial cancer. TCRdb's table, derived via immunoSEQ multiplex PCR, lists solely in-frame clones and lacks some. The sample holds more than 75,000 clones, 90% seen once. Sequences were derived from PBMCs, sampled around atezolizumab (anti-PD-L1) treatment. The receptors here all came from a man aged 55 to 70 with urothelial cancer.

The chain has TRBV7-2 and TRBJ2-2, with 13 bases fitting TRBD2. The J segment lost 8 bases and the V segment lost 5 bases, leaving 5 bases of the junction unmatched. Germline V gives CDR1 SGHTA, CDR2 FQGNSA. The CDR3 loop spans 15 amino acids. This chain's CDR3 is CASSTGLAGAGELFF. The DNA of the CDR3 is TGTGCCAGCAGCACTGGACTAGCGGGAGCGGGGGAGCTGTTTTTT.

The gene calls are TRBV10-3 and TRBJ2-2; possibly TRBD2 for D (5 bases). CDR1 and CDR2 (germline): ENHRY, SYGVKD. The V end lost 8 bases, the J end lost 8 bases, and 12 bases lay between the germline ends. The CDR3 extends over 12 amino acids. CDR3 coding DNA: TGTGCCATCTCAAGATCGGGAGGGGAGCTGTTTTTT. Its translation is CAISRSGGELFF.

The chain joins TRBV25-1 to TRBJ2-7; 13 bases map to TRBD2. V lost 3 bases and J lost 7; bases outside the gene matches: 9. The CDR3 is 16 residues long. The V gene's germline CDR1 is MGHDK and CDR2 SYGVNS. The CDR3 DNA reads TGTGCCAGCAGTGATGTACTAGCGGGAGGGCCGGAAGAGCAGTACTTC. Amino acid sequence: CASSDVLAGGPEEQYF.

V gene TRBV2 combines with J gene TRBJ2-7; D is unclear. The V end was cut by 8 bases, the J end by 3 bases, with 8 bases between. The CDR3 loop spans 11 amino acids. Germline V lookup: CDR1 SNHLY, CDR2 FYNNEI. The CDR3 protein is CASGNSYEQYF. CDR3 nucleotide sequence: TGTGCCAGCGGAAACAGCTACGAGCAGTACTTC. The full variable domain, completed using reference TRBV2 and TRBJ2-7, is EPEVTQTPSHQVTQMGQEVILRCVPISNHLYFYWYRQILGQKVEFLVSFYNNEISEKSEIFDDQFSVERPDGSNFTLKIRSTKLEDSAMYFCASGNSYEQYFGPGTRLTVT.

This clone showed up just once. The chain has TRBV7-2 and TRBJ2-3; D is perhaps TRBD2 (6 bases). The CDR3 is 14 amino acids. The V and J ends lost 4 bases and 2 bases respectively, with 10 bases between them. Germline V lookup: CDR1 SGHTA, CDR2 FQGNSA. The CDR3 protein is CASSWGGDTDTQYF. The CDR3 region has the DNA TGTGCCAGCAGCTGGGGCGGGGACACAGATACGCAGTATTTT.

The chain is built from TRBV19 and TRBJ1-5; 10 positions match TRBD1. The CDR3 runs 17 residues. CDR1 and CDR2 from the germline V gene are LNHDA and SQIVND (reference sequence). V lost 7 bases and J lost 3; bases outside the gene matches: 12. CDR3 sequence: CASTLLVGQGINQPQHF. The DNA of the CDR3 is TGTGCCAGTACTCTACTAGTGGGACAGGGGATCAATCAGCCCCAGCATTTT. The entire variable domain, with the rest obtained from reference TRBV19 and TRBJ1-5, is as follows: DGGITQSPKYLFRKEGQNVTLSCEQNLNHDAMYWYRQDPGQGLRLIYYSQIVNDFQKGDIAEGYSVSREKKESFPLTVTSAQKNPTAFYLCASTLLVGQGINQPQHFGDGTRLSIL.

The chain is built from TRBV7-9 and TRBJ2-7; unclear D gene. The ends were cut back, 5 bases at V and 5 bases at J, with 13 bases in the middle. The CDR3 has 13 residues. Germline V CDR1 and CDR2: SEHNR, FQNEAQ (reference sequence). CDR3 protein: CASSLGHWDEQYF. In DNA, the CDR3 is TGTGCCAGCAGCCTTGGGCATTGGGACGAGCAGTACTTC.

The sample holds one count of this clone. V gene TRBV6-6 combines with J gene TRBJ2-2; 13 bases agree with TRBD2. After removal of 5 bases from V and 6 bases from J, the junction contained 6 bases not matched to a gene. The CDR3 spans 16 residues. CDR1 MNHNY and CDR2 SVGAGI come from the germline V gene (reference sequence). The CDR3: CASSRTSGGASGELFF. In nucleotides, the CDR3 is TGTGCCAGCAGTCGCACTAGCGGGGGGGCCTCCGGGGAGCTGTTTTTT.

The chain carries TRBV5-4 and TRBJ2-3, with D possibly matching TRBD2 (5 bases). Trimming shortened V by 0 bases and J by 8 bases, and 13 bases separated the two germline ends. Germline CDR1 SGHNT, CDR2 YYREEE (reference sequence). The CDR3 extends over 14 amino acids. The CDR3 spells CASSLELGGATQYF. Written as DNA, the CDR3 is TGTGCCAGCAGCTTGGAACTAGGTGGAGCTACGCAGTATTTT.

The chain has TRBV9 and TRBJ2-2, with 7 bases fitting TRBD1. Germline V lookup: CDR1 SGDLS, CDR2 YYNGEE. The CDR3 is 18 amino acids. V lost 3 bases, J lost 6 bases, and 17 bases stayed unmatched. CDR3 nucleotide sequence: TGTGCCAGCAGCGCACGACTTCTCAAAACGACAGGGCCCGGGGAGCTGTTTTTT. This gives the protein CASSARLLKTTGPGELFF. The full variable domain, rest sourced from reference TRBV9 and TRBJ2-2, is DSGVTQTPKHLITATGQRVTLRCSPRSGDLSVYWYQQSLDQGLQFLIQYYNGEERAKGNILERFSAQQFPDLHSELNLSSLELGDSALYFCASSARLLKTTGPGELFFGEGSRLTVL.

This clone was observed many times. The chain is built from TRBV5-4 and TRBJ2-3, with 8 bases that match TRBD2. The germline V gene has CDR1 SGHNT and CDR2 YYREEE (reference sequence). The CDR3 sequence is 16 residues long. After removal of 4 bases from V and 2 bases from J, the junction contained 9 bases not matched to a gene. The CDR3 DNA follows: TGTGCCAGCAGCACTTCTGCGGGAGGTGACACAGATACGCAGTATTTT. This codes for CASSTSAGGDTDTQYF.

This clone was detected only once. The chain joins TRBV6-5 to TRBJ2-3; a possible D gene is TRBD1 (6 bases). The CDR3 consists of 14 residues. Germline V gene data show CDR1 as MNHEY and CDR2 as SVGAGI. The V gene lost 6 bases and the J gene lost 2 bases, with 12 bases spanning the gap. CDR3 loop: CASSRQAFTDTQYF. In DNA, the CDR3 is TGTGCCAGCAGCAGACAGGCGTTCACAGATACGCAGTATTTT.

The genes are TRBV5-4 and TRBJ1-1; D possibly corresponds to TRBD1 (6 bases). Germline V gives CDR1 SGHNT, CDR2 YYREEE (reference sequence). The CDR3 has 13 amino acids. Trimming cost V 3 bases and J 10 bases, with 16 bases left between them. DNA of the CDR3: TGTGCCAGCAGCTCTACAGGGTTGGCTAGAGCTTTCTTT. It encodes CASSSTGLARAFF. Full variable domain (outside the CDR3, taken from reference TRBV5-4 and TRBJ1-1): ETGVTQSPTHLIKTRGQQVTLRCSSQSGHNTVSWYQQALGQGPQFIFQYYREEENGRGNFPPRFSGLQFPNYSSELNVNALELDDSALYLCASSSTGLARAFFGQGTRLTVV.

This clone was counted only a few times. The CDR3 sequence is CSVVGADPQDTQYF. The DNA of the CDR3 is TGCAGCGTTGTTGGAGCGGACCCCCAGGATACGCAGTATTTT. The chain links TRBV29-1 to TRBJ2-3, with D perhaps TRBD2 (5 bases). This CDR3 contains 14 residues. V was pared by 4 bases and J by 6 bases, with 17 bases between. CDR1 and CDR2 (germline): SQVTM, ANQGSEA.

The V gene is TRBV4-1, the J gene TRBJ2-7, with TRBD1 matching 10 bases. The CDR3 length is 17 residues. Trimming cost V 0 bases and J 1 base; bases outside gene matches: 6. Germline values: CDR1 MGHRA, CDR2 YSYEKL. CDR3 sequence (DNA): TGCGCCAGCAGCCAAGATGTGGGACAGGGGATTTCCTACGAGCAGTACTTC. The encoded protein is CASSQDVGQGISYEQYF.

As regards this clone: Other DNA sequences in this sample translate to the same CDR3. The chain has TRBV29-1 and TRBJ2-1; D is perhaps TRBD1 (6 bases). The V end was cut by 7 bases, the J end by 10 bases, with 20 bases between. This CDR3 is 13 amino acids long. The germline gives CDR1 SQVTM, CDR2 ANQGSEA. The CDR3 protein is CSATRYGGHEQFF. As DNA, the CDR3 is TGCAGCGCCACGAGGTATGGGGGCCACGAGCAGTTCTTC.

The V gene is TRBV5-4, the J gene TRBJ2-7; the match to TRBD1 covers 9 bases. Trimming at V came to 0 bases and at J to 6 bases, leaving 7 bases not matched to a gene. The CDR3 sequence is 15 residues long. The germline gives CDR1 SGHNT, CDR2 YYREEE (reference sequence). The CDR3 is CASSLAGGTGLEQYF. The CDR3 DNA sequence: TGTGCCAGCAGCTTGGCCGGCGGGACAGGGCTCGAGCAGTACTTC.

The V gene is TRBV9, the J gene TRBJ2-3, with TRBD2 matching 14 bases. The germline gives CDR1 SGDLS, CDR2 YYNGEE. Unmatched junction bases numbered 11, after V lost 4 bases and J lost 4 bases. This CDR3 spans 18 amino acids. Written as DNA, the CDR3 is TGTGCCAGCAGCCTCGCCGGACTAGCGGGAGGTCGGGCAGATACGCAGTATTTT. Its protein is CASSLAGLAGGRADTQYF.

The count of this clone is one. The rearrangement uses TRBV6-4 and TRBJ1-2; TRBD1 agrees at 8 bases. Per the germline V gene, CDR1 is MRHNA and CDR2 is SNTAGT. The V gene end was trimmed by 6 bases and the J gene end by 6 bases; junction bases not matched to a gene: 9. The CDR3 loop spans 14 amino acids. The CDR3 sequence is CASREGQGPNGYTF. Written as DNA, the CDR3 is TGTGCCAGCAGAGAAGGACAGGGCCCAAATGGCTACACCTTC.

The gene calls are TRBV28 and TRBJ2-5; TRBD1 might be the D (6 bases). This CDR3 contains 14 residues. The V gene lost 5 bases and the J gene lost 5 bases, with 15 bases spanning the gap. Looked up from germline, CDR1 is MDHEN and CDR2 is SYDVKM. CDR3 amino acids: CASSPPGTRETQYF. The CDR3 DNA reads as TGTGCCAGCAGTCCGCCCGGGACACGTGAGACCCAGTACTTC.

V and J are TRBV7-9 and TRBJ1-5, with TRBD1 identical over 11 bases. The germline CDR1 and CDR2 sequences are SEHNR and FQNEAQ (reference sequence). The CDR3 covers 14 residues. Unmatched junction bases numbered 3, after V lost 5 bases and J lost 6 bases. CDR3 in amino acids: CASSPGTGGQPQHF. CDR3 coding DNA: TGTGCCAGCAGCCCCGGGACAGGGGGTCAGCCCCAGCATTTT.

The V and J genes are TRBV12-5 and TRBJ1-6, with 9 bases that match TRBD1. This CDR3 is 21 amino acids long. The J segment lost 6 bases and the V segment lost 2 bases, leaving 20 bases of the junction unmatched. Germline CDR1 reads LGHNT; CDR2 reads FRNRAP. The CDR3, as DNA: TGTGCTAGTGGTTTGACCCAATATGGGACAGGGCTCCTCTCTTTTAATTCACCCCTCCACTTT. Amino acids: CASGLTQYGTGLLSFNSPLHF.

This chain links TRBV29-1 with TRBJ2-7, with D tentatively TRBD2 (6 bases). Looked up from germline, CDR1 is SQVTM and CDR2 is ANQGSEA. With 4 bases removed from V and 3 bases from J, the gap between germline ends came to 10 bases. CDR3 length: 12 residues. CDR3: CSVVPGGYEQYF. The CDR3, as DNA: TGCAGCGTTGTTCCCGGGGGCTACGAGCAGTACTTC.

This clone came up once. Here the CDR3 reads CASSLGASGLYEQFF. The DNA for the CDR3 is TGCGCCAGCAGCTTGGGGGCTAGCGGGTTGTATGAGCAGTTCTTC. This sequence joins TRBV5-1 and TRBJ2-1, with 8 bases lining up with TRBD2. The CDR3 is 15 amino acids. V was clipped by 0 bases and J by 8 bases; unmatched bases: 7. The V gene's germline CDR1 is SGHRS and CDR2 YFSETQ.

The rearrangement joins TRBV27 to TRBJ2-1, with D possibly TRBD2 on 5 matching bases. Trimming cost V 4 bases and J 0 bases, with 13 bases left between them. Germline V CDR1 and CDR2: MNHEY, SMNVEV (reference sequence). This CDR3 comprises 16 residues. CDR3 DNA sequence: TGTGCCAGCAGTTACCGGACTCAAAGCTCCTACAATGAGCAGTTCTTC. This gives the protein CASSYRTQSSYNEQFF.

This chain connects TRBV5-6 to TRBJ1-2; perhaps TRBD1 as D (6 bases). CDR3 length: 15 amino acids. The V gene lost 5 bases and the J gene lost 7 bases, with 21 bases spanning the gap. Germline-derived CDR1 and CDR2 are SGHDT and YYEEEE. The DNA for the CDR3 is TGTGCCAGCAGGTTACTGGGGGCGATTAGCTCTGGCTACACCTTC. Translating it yields CASRLLGAISSGYTF.

The chain couples TRBV18 to TRBJ2-2, with D maybe TRBD2 (5 bases). V shed 3 bases and J shed 5 bases, with 16 bases lying between them. This CDR3 spans 16 amino acids. Germline assignment: CDR1 KGHSH and CDR2 LQKENI. The CDR3, as DNA: TGTGCCAGCTCACCGGAATGGCAGACTATGACCGGGGAGCTGTTTTTT. It codes for CASSPEWQTMTGELFF.

The chain links TRBV7-6 to TRBJ2-5, with TRBD1 matching over 10 bases. The CDR3 has 15 residues. V lost 5 bases, J lost 3 bases, and 6 bases stayed unmatched. CDR1 and CDR2 (germline): SGHVS, FNYEAQ. The CDR3 DNA reads as TGTGCCAGCAGCCCAAGACAGGGGGCGGAAGAGACCCAGTACTTC. Protein sequence: CASSPRQGAEETQYF. Supplemented by reference TRBV7-6 and TRBJ2-5, the full variable domain reads GAGVSQSPRYKVTKRGQDVALRCDPISGHVSLYWYRQALGQGPEFLTYFNYEAQQDKSGLPNDRFSAERPEGSISTLTIQRTEQRDSAMYRCASSPRQGAEETQYFGPGTRLLVL.

The gene calls are TRBV2 and TRBJ2-1; 7 positions agree with TRBD1. CDR3 length: 15 residues. CDR1 and CDR2 from the germline V gene are SNHLY and FYNNEI. V lost 0 bases, J lost 9 bases, and 8 bases stayed unmatched. CDR3: CASSEAGGSYVEQFF. CDR3 DNA sequence: TGTGCCAGCAGTGAAGCAGGGGGCAGTTACGTTGAGCAGTTCTTC.